This T cell receptor (beta chain) is drawn from a study of blood T cells in healthy people across ages (dated by TCRdb to 2015 to 2017). Context from the whole study: In model experiments, roughly one uniquely barcoded TCR beta cDNA molecule per two T cells was captured by template switching. To track age-related changes in TCR beta repertoire diversity, the study relied on deep sequencing normalized with unique cDNA molecular identifiers. The donors were divided into four age groups: young (average around 17 years), middle-aged (about 40), aged (approximately 62) and long-lived (about 79). Donors of different ages were randomly distributed across sequencing lanes to avoid experimental bias. Two additional independent replicas of 1 million unique cDNA reads from the same blood draw were analyzed for two donors (one aged 18 to 30 and one aged 80 or older).

Donors were a few dozen systemically healthy Caucasian individuals from Russia aged roughly 6 to 100 years. Ten milliliters of peripheral blood were drawn from each donor into EDTA-treated Vacutainer tubes. PBMCs were isolated by Ficoll-Paque density-gradient centrifugation, with at least 7 million obtained per sample. Total RNA, at least 5 micrograms per sample, was extracted from PBMCs with Trizol reagent. Naive CD45RAhigh/CD27high T cell percentages were measured by flow cytometry on a PBMC aliquot from every donor. Worth noting for this clonotype: Its antigen target is currently unknown. The input lacks base qualities; no much larger clone sits a single base away.

Paper-wide results and their limitations: Donor CMV infection status was unknown, potentially confounding age-related changes in expanded clonotypes. There was a strong correlation between observed TCR beta diversity and the percentage of naive T cells measured by flow cytometry. Compared with the aged group, more naive CD4+ T cells, fewer expanded clones and increased TCR diversity were shown by the long-lived group, suggesting age selection. Observed TCR beta diversity per million T cells fell roughly linearly with age, and a significant reduction was already apparent by age roughly 41. Estimates of total diversity based on one million sequenced T cells were regarded as lower bounds and as underestimates. Bulk unsorted PBMC profiling prevented conclusive comparison of naive and antigen-experienced compartments.

Trimming removed 4 bases from V and 0 bases from J; the gene matches leave 15 bases unexplained. From the cysteine through the phenylalanine, the CDR3 covers 19 amino acids. The DNA shown is the 57-base CDR3, in frame from base 1. The germline V gene supplies CDR1 SGHRS and CDR2 YFSETQ. The library was built by means of 5' RACE. A second PCR of about 7 to 12 cycles was run with a J-beta primer mix and a sample-barcoded 5' primer. A template-switch 5' adaptor carrying 12 random nucleotides introduced a unique molecular identifier onto each TCR beta cDNA molecule. Each sample yielded at least 2.5 million CDR3-containing paired-end reads. The Mint cDNA synthesis kit, primed by a TRBC-specific oligonucleotide, was used to synthesize first-strand cDNA from all RNA. Following uracil-DNA glycosylase treatment, all cDNA underwent a first 18-cycle PCR with the universal primers M1SS and BC2_uni_R. The authors' pipeline ran thus. For normalization, 1 million high-quality reads were randomly selected from each sample, with every read carrying a distinct molecular identifier. Instead of being binned into consensus sequences, reads with shared molecular identifiers were discarded. MiTCR, run with a Q25 quality threshold and the strictest error-elimination algorithm, handled CDR3 identification, clonotype clustering and error correction. Lower-bound total TCR beta diversity was estimated with a nonparametric unseen species model using Euler transformation. TCRdb reworked the public reads: Q25 trimming with fastp, MiXCR clone assembly, productive beta chains retained. A single entry per CDR3 protein holds the most common genes and DNA from its merged rows. The V and J calls, along with clone size, are taken from TCRdb and not from the paper's own processing. The sample includes fewer than 2,000,000 distinct CDR3 sequences, with approximately 40% observed a single time. The ten largest clonotypes hold roughly 23% of the sample.

Input material: blood. The receptor was isolated from a human donor in good health. This receptor chain uses TRBV5-1 and TRBJ1-2, with 10 central nucleotides matching TRBD1. The CDR3 protein sequence reads: CASSPVGPGTGATNYGYTF. The nucleotides are TGCGCCAGCAGCCCCGTCGGACCCGGGACAGGGGCGACTAACTATGGCTACACCTTC.